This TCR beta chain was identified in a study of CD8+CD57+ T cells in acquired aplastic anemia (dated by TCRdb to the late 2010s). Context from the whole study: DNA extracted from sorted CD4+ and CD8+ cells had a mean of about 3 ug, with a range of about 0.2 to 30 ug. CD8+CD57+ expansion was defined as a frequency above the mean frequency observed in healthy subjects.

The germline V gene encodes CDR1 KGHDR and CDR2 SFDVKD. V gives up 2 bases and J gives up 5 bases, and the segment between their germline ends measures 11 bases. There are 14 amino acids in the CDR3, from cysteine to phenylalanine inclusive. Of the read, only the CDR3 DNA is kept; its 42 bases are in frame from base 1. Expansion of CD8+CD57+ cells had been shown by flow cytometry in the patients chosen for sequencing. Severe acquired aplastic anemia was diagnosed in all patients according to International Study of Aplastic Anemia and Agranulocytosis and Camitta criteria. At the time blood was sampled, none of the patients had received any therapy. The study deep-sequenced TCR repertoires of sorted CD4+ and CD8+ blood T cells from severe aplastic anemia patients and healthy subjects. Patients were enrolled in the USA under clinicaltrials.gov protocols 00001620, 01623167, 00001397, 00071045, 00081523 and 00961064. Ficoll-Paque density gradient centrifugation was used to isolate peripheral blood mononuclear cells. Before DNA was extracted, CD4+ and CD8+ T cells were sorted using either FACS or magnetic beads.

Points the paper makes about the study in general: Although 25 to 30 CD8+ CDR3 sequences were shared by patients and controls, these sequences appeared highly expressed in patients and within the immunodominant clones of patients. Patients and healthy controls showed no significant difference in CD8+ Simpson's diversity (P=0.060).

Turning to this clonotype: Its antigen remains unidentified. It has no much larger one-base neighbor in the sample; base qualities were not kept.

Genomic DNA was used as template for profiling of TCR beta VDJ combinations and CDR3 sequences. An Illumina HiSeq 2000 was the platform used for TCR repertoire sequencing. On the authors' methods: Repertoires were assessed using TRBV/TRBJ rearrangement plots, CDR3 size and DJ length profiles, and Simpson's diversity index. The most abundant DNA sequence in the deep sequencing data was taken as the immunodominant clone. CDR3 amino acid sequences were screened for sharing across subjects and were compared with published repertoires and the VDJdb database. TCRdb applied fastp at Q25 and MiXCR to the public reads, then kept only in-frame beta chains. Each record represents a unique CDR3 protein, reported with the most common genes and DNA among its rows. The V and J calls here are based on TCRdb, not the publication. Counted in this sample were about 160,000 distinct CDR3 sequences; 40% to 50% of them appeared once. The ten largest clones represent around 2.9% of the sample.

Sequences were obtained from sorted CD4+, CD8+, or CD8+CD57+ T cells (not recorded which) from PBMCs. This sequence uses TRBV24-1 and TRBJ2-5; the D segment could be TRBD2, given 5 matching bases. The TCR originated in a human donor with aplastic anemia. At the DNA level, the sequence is TGTGCCACCAGTGATTGGGATACGGGGGAGACCCAGTACTTC. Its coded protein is CATSDWDTGETQYF.